The rows below give T cell receptor beta chains drawn from one sample of a study of blood T cell repertoires in COVID-19. The assay was immunoSEQ multiplex PCR, and TCRdb's table has in-frame clones only and misses some. Among under 200,000 clones listed, about four fifths were seen once. The source material was peripheral blood. All receptors come from a woman between 40 and 50 years old with acute or convalescent COVID-19. Each CDR3 is given with its conserved first and last residue. The D gene is left open where the match is weak. The listing skips clone size in some rows; elsewhere it reads once, few, many or a size class.

TRBV28,TRBJ1-5,NA,NA,TGTGCCAGCAGCCGCGGCAGGGAGGGAAATCAGCCCCAGCATTTT,CASSRGREGNQPQHF
TRBV10-3,TRBJ1-2,NA,NA,TGTGCCATCAGTGATGGAGGGGCGCCTGGCTATGGCTACACCTTC,CAISDGGAPGYGYTF
TRBV5-4,TRBJ2-3,TRBD2,NA,TGTGCCAGCCTGGGGGGGTCAGATACGCAGTATTTT,CASLGGSDTQYF
TRBV18,TRBJ2-5,NA,NA,TGTGCCAGCTCACTCGAAAGCCGGGAGACCCAGTACTTC,CASSLESRETQYF
TRBV2,TRBJ1-2,NA,NA,TGTGCCAGCAGCGTAACAGGGAGGGGGGCTTATGGCTACACCTTC,CASSVTGRGAYGYTF
TRBV9,TRBJ2-7,TRBD1,NA,TGTGCCAGCAGCTCCCGACAGGGCTTCTACGAGCAGTACTTC,CASSSRQGFYEQYF
TRBV27,TRBJ2-1,TRBD2,few,TGTGCCAGCAGTTCCCCTAGCGGGGGGGCCAATGAGCAGTTCTTC,CASSSPSGGANEQFF
TRBV7-9,TRBJ1-2,TRBD1,NA,TGTGCCAGCAGCCAGACAGGGGTAAATGGCTACACCTTC,CASSQTGVNGYTF
TRBV21-1,TRBJ2-7,NA,NA,TGTGCCAGCAGCACCCTAGCGGGAGGGTTAAAATACGAGCAGTACTTC,CASSTLAGGLKYEQYF
TRBV5-6,TRBJ1-2,NA,NA,TGTGCCAGCAGCCCCACGATGGCGGCTAACTATGGCTACACCTTC,CASSPTMAANYGYTF
TRBV5-1,TRBJ2-1,NA,NA,TGCGCCAGCAGCTTGGGGGGGCTAGGTTACAATGAGCAGTTCTTC,CASSLGGLGYNEQFF
TRBV18,TRBJ2-2,NA,NA,TGTGCCAGCTCACCGACAGCTATCGGGGAGCTGTTTTTT,CASSPTAIGELFF
TRBV7-2,TRBJ1-6,NA,NA,TGTGCCAGCAGCTTAGGGAGGGCCTATAATTCACCCCTCCACTTT,CASSLGRAYNSPLHF
TRBV5-1,TRBJ2-7,NA,NA,TGCGCCAGCAGCCCCGGAGCCTACGAGCAGTACTTC,CASSPGAYEQYF
TRBV27,TRBJ2-3,TRBD1,NA,TGTGCCAGCAGTCCGTACAGGGGGCGTTGGGATACGCAGTATTTT,CASSPYRGRWDTQYF
TRBV29-1,TRBJ2-7,TRBD1,once,TGCAGCGCAGGACAGGGGTCCTACGAGCAGTACTTC,CSAGQGSYEQYF
TRBV9,TRBJ2-1,NA,NA,TGTGCCAGCAGCGTTGCGACAGGCTACAATGAGCAGTTCTTC,CASSVATGYNEQFF
TRBV10-1,TRBJ2-3,TRBD2,NA,TGCGCCAGCAGTCGGACTAGCGGGAGTCGGCCGTTTACGCAGTATTTT,CASSRTSGSRPFTQYF
TRBV24-1,TRBJ1-2,NA,NA,TGTGCCACCAGTGATTGGGGCAACTCCTATGGCTACACCTTC,CATSDWGNSYGYTF
TRBV19,TRBJ2-6,NA,NA,TGTGCCAGTAGTTCGTTGACAGCCGGGGCCAACGTCCTGACTTTC,CASSSLTAGANVLTF
TRBV6-1,TRBJ1-2,TRBD1,NA,TGTGCCAGCAGTGAAACAGGGGATGGCTACACCTTC,CASSETGDGYTF
TRBV6-4,TRBJ1-4,NA,NA,TGTGCCAGCGCCCTCCATTTAGGCGGGGCTGGAAATAATGAAAAACTGTTTTTT,CASALHLGGAGNNEKLFF
TRBV5-1,TRBJ1-4,TRBD1,NA,TGCGCCAGCAGCCCGACAGGGGGTAATGAAAAACTGTTTTTT,CASSPTGGNEKLFF
TRBV6-5,TRBJ2-3,TRBD2,NA,TGTGCCAGTCTAAAGCGGGGACTCACAGATACGCAGTATTTT,CASLKRGLTDTQYF
TRBV27,TRBJ1-6,NA,NA,TGTGCCAGCAGCCAGGGTTATTCCTATAATTCACCCCTCCACTTT,CASSQGYSYNSPLHF
TRBV30,TRBJ1-3,TRBD1,few,TGTGCCTGGAGTGTTGACGGACAGGTCGCAGGTCCTGGAAACACCATATATTTT,CAWSVDGQVAGPGNTIYF
TRBV2,TRBJ1-3,TRBD1,NA,TGTGCCAGCAGGGGAGGCAGGGGGACGGTCGGCACCATATATTTT,CASRGGRGTVGTIYF
TRBV7-9,TRBJ2-1,NA,NA,TGTGCCAGCAGCGCAGGCACAGCCGATGAGCAGTTCTTC,CASSAGTADEQFF
TRBV6-5,TRBJ2-5,TRBD1,NA,TGTGCCAGCAACCACAGGGGGCGGGAGACCCAGTACTTC,CASNHRGRETQYF
TRBV5-1,TRBJ2-2,TRBD2,NA,TGCGCCAGCAGACGGCTAGCGGGGGGCACCGGGGAGCTGTTTTTT,CASRRLAGGTGELFF
TRBV2,TRBJ1-2,NA,NA,TGTGCCAGCAGTCCCCTCGACGCCGGCGGACAGGGCTACACCTTC,CASSPLDAGGQGYTF
TRBV14,TRBJ1-2,NA,NA,TGTGCCAGCAGCCAAGAGACCACCAGGGCCGCCTATGGCTACACCTTC,CASSQETTRAAYGYTF
TRBV6-4,TRBJ2-7,NA,NA,TGTGCCAGCAGTGTGGAGGACGGATACGAGCAGTACTTC,CASSVEDGYEQYF
TRBV7-2,TRBJ1-2,NA,NA,TGTGCCAGCAGCGGCGCCGGGAGCAATCATGGCTACACCTTC,CASSGAGSNHGYTF
TRBV30,TRBJ1-1,NA,NA,TGTGCCTGGAGAATCGGGAGCGGGCGGACTGAAGCTTTCTTT,CAWRIGSGRTEAFF
TRBV11-2,TRBJ2-7,TRBD1,NA,TGTGCCAGCTCACAGGGGGCAACCTACGAGCAGTACTTC,CASSQGATYEQYF
TRBV21-1,TRBJ2-2,NA,NA,TGTGCCAGCAGCAAAAAGGGGACAGGGGGCGAGACCGGGGAGCTGTTTTTT,CASSKKGTGGETGELFF
TRBV7-2,TRBJ2-1,NA,NA,TGTGCCAGCAGCTTAGAGATTAGCGGCAACAATGAGCAGTTCTTC,CASSLEISGNNEQFF
TRBV12-3/TRBV12-4,TRBJ2-1,NA,once,TGTGCCAGCAGGCCTGACACCAAACCGCAGTTCTTC,CASRPDTKPQFF
TRBV7-9,TRBJ1-1,TRBD1,once,TGTGCCAGCACCCCGGGACAGGGGACGGGGGACACTGAAGCTTTCTTT,CASTPGQGTGDTEAFF
TRBV4-2,TRBJ1-1,TRBD1,NA,TGTGCCAGCAGAAAGACAGGGGTCGCTGAAGCTTTCTTT,CASRKTGVAEAFF
TRBV7-8,TRBJ1-6,TRBD1,NA,TGTGCCAGCAGCTTAGGGGGACAGGCGGGGTGGGATAATTCACCCCTCCACTTT,CASSLGGQAGWDNSPLHF
TRBV19,TRBJ1-5,NA,NA,TGTGCCAGTAGTATAGGGGACTCAAGCAATCAGCCCCAGCATTTT,CASSIGDSSNQPQHF
TRBV10-3,TRBJ1-5,NA,NA,TGTGCCATCAGGGGGGACTCCAATCAGCCCCAGCATTTT,CAIRGDSNQPQHF
TRBV28,TRBJ1-1,TRBD1,NA,TGTGCCAGCAGTTTATCCCAGGGGGCGCGTAATGAAGCTTTCTTT,CASSLSQGARNEAFF
TRBV19,TRBJ2-1,NA,NA,TGTGCCAGTAGTATATACCCCGCATTGAGGGTTGAGCAGTTCTTC,CASSIYPALRVEQFF
TRBV27,TRBJ2-7,TRBD1,NA,TGTGCCAGCAGTTACGGACAGGGCCACTACGAGCAGTACTTC,CASSYGQGHYEQYF
TRBV29-1,TRBJ1-4,NA,NA,TGCAGCGTTGAGGGGGGTAATGAAAAACTGTTTTTT,CSVEGGNEKLFF
TRBV7-9,TRBJ1-5,NA,NA,TGTGCCAGCAGCCCCCTTGGCGGTGAGAATCAGCCCCAGCATTTT,CASSPLGGENQPQHF
TRBV2,TRBJ1-1,TRBD1,NA,TGTGCCAGCAGTGGAAGAACAGGGGGGACTGAAGCTTTCTTT,CASSGRTGGTEAFF
TRBV5-1,TRBJ2-5,TRBD2,NA,TGCGCCAGCAGCGAGGGACTAGCGGGAGCTCAAGAGACCCAGTACTTC,CASSEGLAGAQETQYF
TRBV28,TRBJ1-1,NA,NA,TGTGCCAGCAACCTGGACGAGGGCGGCGCCACTGAAGCTTTCTTT,CASNLDEGGATEAFF
TRBV5-8,TRBJ1-3,NA,NA,TGTGCCAGCAGCTTACGGGGGAGGAGAAACACCATATATTTT,CASSLRGRRNTIYF
TRBV29-1,TRBJ2-4,TRBD1,NA,TGCAGCGTTGGGGGACAGGGAAAAAACATTCAGTACTTC,CSVGGQGKNIQYF
TRBV6-2/TRBV6-3,TRBJ2-7,TRBD2,NA,TGTGCCAGCAGTAAGGCGACTAGCGGGAGTGCCTACGAGCAGTACTTC,CASSKATSGSAYEQYF
TRBV5-5,TRBJ2-5,TRBD1,NA,TGTGCCAGCAGCTACGGACAGGGACAAGAGACCCAGTACTTC,CASSYGQGQETQYF
TRBV3-1/TRBV3-2,TRBJ2-2,NA,NA,TGTGCCAGCAGCCAAGATAGCATGGGGGGCACCGGGGAGCTGTTTTTT,CASSQDSMGGTGELFF
TRBV12-3/TRBV12-4,TRBJ2-7,TRBD1,NA,TGTGCCAGCAGTTTACAGGGGGTAGACGAGCAGTACTTC,CASSLQGVDEQYF